This T cell receptor (beta chain) was sequenced in a study of OX40 agonist ivuxolimab in advanced cancers. Study-level background: Participants, about 83% male, averaged roughly 60 years of age, ranging from about 23 to 80. Partial responses occurred in three patients (one hepatocellular carcinoma, two cutaneous melanoma).

Assay used: immunoSEQ multiplex PCR; TCRdb lists only in-frame clones, some missing. The sample records some 140,000 clones, about 93% being singletons. There are 16 residues in the CDR3. V lost 1 base and J lost 2, with 9 bases in between. Germline V gene data show CDR1 as LGHNA and CDR2 as YSLEER. This material consisted of CD4+ or CD8+ T cells sorted from blood, taken in a trial of the OX40 agonist ivuxolimab. This TCR derives from an adult with an advanced solid tumor such as melanoma, head and neck, liver or kidney cancer. The chain employs TRBV4-3 and TRBJ2-6; maybe TRBD1 (6 bases). CDR3: CASSQVSGAGANVLTF. CDR3 DNA: TGCGCCAGCAGCCAAGTCTCAGGGGCTGGGGCCAACGTCCTGACTTTC.